The clone carrying this T cell receptor (beta chain) was seen a handful of times. As yet, its antigen is unknown. This entry belongs to a study of identical twins. Whole-study findings and limits: Out-of-frame alpha sequences shared by twins showed excess low generation probability. With abundant cord blood beta clonotypes, insertions were fewer; memory repertoires showed no such pattern.

Germline-derived CDR1 and CDR2 are SGDLS and YYNGEE. The germline V and J ends were trimmed by 0 bases and 6 bases, with 6 bases remaining between them. CDR3 size: 13 residues. TCRdb reprocessed the 5' RACE reads with MiXCR, giving one entry per CDR3 protein. Here the sample spans around 230,000 distinct CDR3 sequences, about 6.7% being singletons. These data were likewise used in another study, on T cells expressing NK-cell markers. That publication notes: TCR beta repertoires came from sorted CD3+CD56+NKG2C+, CD3+CD56+NKG2C- and CD3+CD56-NKG2C+ T cells.

This rearrangement joins TRBV9 to TRBJ2-2; no definite D call. Sequencing was done on a sample of CD8+ T cells sorted from blood. The TCR sequence derives from a woman aged 18 to 35 in good health. CDR3: CASSVEAPGELFF. The CDR3 nucleotides are TGTGCCAGCAGCGTAGAGGCCCCCGGGGAGCTGTTTTTT.